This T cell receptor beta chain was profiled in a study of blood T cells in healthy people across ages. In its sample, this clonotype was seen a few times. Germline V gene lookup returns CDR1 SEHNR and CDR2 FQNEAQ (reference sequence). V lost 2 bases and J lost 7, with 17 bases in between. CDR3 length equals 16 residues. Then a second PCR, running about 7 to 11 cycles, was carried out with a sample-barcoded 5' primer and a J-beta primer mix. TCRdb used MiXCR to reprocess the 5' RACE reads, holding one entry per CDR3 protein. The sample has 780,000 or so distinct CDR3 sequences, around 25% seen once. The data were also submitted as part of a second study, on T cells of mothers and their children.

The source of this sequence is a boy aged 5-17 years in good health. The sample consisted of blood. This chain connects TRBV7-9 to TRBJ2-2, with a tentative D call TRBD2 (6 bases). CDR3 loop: CASSLWQTRSIGELFF. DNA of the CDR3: TGTGCCAGCAGCTTATGGCAGACTAGGAGTATCGGGGAGCTGTTTTTT.